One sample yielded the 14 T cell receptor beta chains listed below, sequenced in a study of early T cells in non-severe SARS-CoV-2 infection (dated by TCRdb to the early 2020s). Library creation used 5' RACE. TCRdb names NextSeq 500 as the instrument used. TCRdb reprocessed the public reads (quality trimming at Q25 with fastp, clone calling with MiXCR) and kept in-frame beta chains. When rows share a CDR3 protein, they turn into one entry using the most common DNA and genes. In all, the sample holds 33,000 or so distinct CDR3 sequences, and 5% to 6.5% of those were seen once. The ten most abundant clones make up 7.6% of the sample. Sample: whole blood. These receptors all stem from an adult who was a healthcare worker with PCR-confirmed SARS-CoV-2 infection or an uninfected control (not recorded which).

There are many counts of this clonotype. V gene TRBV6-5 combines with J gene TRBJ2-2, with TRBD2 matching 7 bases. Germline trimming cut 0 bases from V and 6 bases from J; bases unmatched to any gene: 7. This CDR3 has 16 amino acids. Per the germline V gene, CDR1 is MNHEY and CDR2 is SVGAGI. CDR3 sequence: CASSYSRASGAGELFF. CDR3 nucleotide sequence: TGTGCCAGCAGTTACTCGAGGGCTAGCGGTGCCGGGGAGCTGTTTTTT.

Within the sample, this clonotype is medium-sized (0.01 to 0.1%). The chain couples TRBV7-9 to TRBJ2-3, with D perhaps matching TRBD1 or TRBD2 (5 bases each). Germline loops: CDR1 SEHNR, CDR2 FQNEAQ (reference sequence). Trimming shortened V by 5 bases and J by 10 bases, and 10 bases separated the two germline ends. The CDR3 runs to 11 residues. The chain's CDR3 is CASSQVGAQYF. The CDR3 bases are TGTGCCAGCAGCCAAGTGGGGGCGCAGTATTTT.

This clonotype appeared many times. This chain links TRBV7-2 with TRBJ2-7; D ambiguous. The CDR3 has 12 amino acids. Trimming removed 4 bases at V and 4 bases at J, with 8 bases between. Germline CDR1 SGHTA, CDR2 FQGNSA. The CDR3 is CASSSYSYEQYF. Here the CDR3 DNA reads TGTGCCAGCAGCTCCTACTCTTACGAGCAGTACTTC.

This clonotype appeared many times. CDR3 bases: TGTGCCAGCAGTGATCTCATAAACATTCAGTACTTC. Amino acids: CASSDLINIQYF. The rearrangement links TRBV6-1 to TRBJ2-4; D is unresolved. Germline loops: CDR1 MNHNS, CDR2 SASEGT. The V end lost 3 bases, the J end lost 6 bases, and 6 bases lay between the germline ends. The CDR3 covers 12 residues.

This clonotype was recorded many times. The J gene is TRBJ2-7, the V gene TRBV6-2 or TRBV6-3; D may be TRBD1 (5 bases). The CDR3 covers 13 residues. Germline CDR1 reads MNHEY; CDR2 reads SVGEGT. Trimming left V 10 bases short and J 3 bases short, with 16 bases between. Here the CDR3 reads CATGHSLFYEQYF. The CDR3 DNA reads TGTGCCACAGGACATTCTTTGTTCTACGAGCAGTACTTC.

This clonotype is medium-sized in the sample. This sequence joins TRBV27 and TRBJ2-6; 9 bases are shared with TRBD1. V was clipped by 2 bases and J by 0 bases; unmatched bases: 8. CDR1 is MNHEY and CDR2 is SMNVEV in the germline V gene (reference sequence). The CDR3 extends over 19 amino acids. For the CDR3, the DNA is TGTGCCAGCAGTTTAAGGTGGGACAGGGCCATCTCTGGGGCCAACGTCCTGACTTTC. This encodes CASSLRWDRAISGANVLTF.

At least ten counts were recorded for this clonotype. CDR3: CASTGSGVFTQYF. CDR3 in DNA: TGTGCCAGCACAGGATCTGGGGTCTTTACGCAGTATTTT. The chain links TRBV12-3 or TRBV12-4 to TRBJ2-3, with no clear D. The CDR3 is made up of 13 amino acids. Trimming pared 7 bases from V and 8 bases from J, leaving 16 bases between.

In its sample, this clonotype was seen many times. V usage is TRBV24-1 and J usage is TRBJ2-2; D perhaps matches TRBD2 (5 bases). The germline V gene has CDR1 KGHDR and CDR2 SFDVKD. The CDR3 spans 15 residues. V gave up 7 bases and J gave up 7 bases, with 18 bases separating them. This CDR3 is CATSPGKPTGGELFF. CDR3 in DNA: TGTGCCACCAGCCCCGGGAAACCGACCGGCGGGGAGCTGTTTTTT.

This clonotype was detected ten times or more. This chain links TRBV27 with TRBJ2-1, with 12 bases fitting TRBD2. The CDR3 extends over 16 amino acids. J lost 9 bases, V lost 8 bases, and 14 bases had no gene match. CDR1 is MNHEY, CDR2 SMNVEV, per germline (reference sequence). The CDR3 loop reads CASAPVLAGGPGEQFF. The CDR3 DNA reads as TGTGCCAGCGCCCCCGTTCTAGCGGGAGGGCCGGGTGAGCAGTTCTTC.

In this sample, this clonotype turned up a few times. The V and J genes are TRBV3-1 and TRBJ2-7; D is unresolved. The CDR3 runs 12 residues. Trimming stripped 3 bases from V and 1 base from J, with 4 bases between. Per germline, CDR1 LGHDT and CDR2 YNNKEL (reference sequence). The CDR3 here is CASSHLSYEQYF. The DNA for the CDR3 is TGTGCCAGCAGCCACCTTTCCTACGAGCAGTACTTC.

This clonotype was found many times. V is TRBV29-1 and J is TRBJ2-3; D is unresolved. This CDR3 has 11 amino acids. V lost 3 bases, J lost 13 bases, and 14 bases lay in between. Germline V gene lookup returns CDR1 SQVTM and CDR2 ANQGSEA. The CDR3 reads CSVDYLQGEYF. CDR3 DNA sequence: TGCAGCGTTGATTACCTTCAAGGCGAGTATTTT.

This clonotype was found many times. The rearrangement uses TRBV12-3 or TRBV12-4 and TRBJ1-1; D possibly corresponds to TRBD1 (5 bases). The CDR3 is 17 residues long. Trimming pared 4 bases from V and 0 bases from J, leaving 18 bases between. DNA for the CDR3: TGTGCCAGCAGTTCCCCGGGACGGCTTGAAATGAACACTGAAGCTTTCTTT. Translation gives CASSSPGRLEMNTEAFF.

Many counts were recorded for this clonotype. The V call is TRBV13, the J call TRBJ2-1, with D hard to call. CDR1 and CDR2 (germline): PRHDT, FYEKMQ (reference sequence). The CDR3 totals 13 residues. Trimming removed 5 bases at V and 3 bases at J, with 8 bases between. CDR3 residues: CASSTLGYNEQFF. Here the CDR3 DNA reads TGTGCCAGCAGCACCCTAGGCTACAATGAGCAGTTCTTC.

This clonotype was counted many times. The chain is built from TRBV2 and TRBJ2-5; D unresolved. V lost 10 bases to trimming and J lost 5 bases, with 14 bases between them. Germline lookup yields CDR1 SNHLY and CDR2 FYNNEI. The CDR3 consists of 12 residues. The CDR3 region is CATLTGGETQYF. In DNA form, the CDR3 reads TGTGCCACATTGACCGGCGGCGAGACCCAGTACTTC.